Sequencing of this T cell receptor (beta chain) was carried out in a study of blood T cell repertoires in COVID-19. As for the study in general: From the United States, Italy and Spain came samples of acute and convalescent COVID-19. PBMCs, B-cell-depleted T cells, or T cells provided the cDNA or gDNA that made up the material.

As processed by the authors: It was from reference gene primer amplification that nucleated cell counts were estimated. Assay: immunoSEQ multiplex PCR; the TCRdb copy retains only in-frame clones and omits some. The V and J calls and the clone size are those of that table, but D and trimming were determined from the DNA. The data contain about 140,000 clones, roughly four fifths of them singletons. Concerning this clone itself: Sequence at one end of the junction differs from germline and may be a read error.

This CDR3 region has 17 residues. Germline V lookup: CDR1 SGHRS, CDR2 YFSETQ. V and J are TRBV5-1 and TRBJ2-5; D is possibly TRBD2 (6 bases). The TCR comes from a human donor in a cohort sampled during active COVID-19. Sequencing used peripheral blood. The CDR3 DNA reads as TGCGCCAGCACCTTGGAGGGCGGCGGGGACCAGAAAGAGACCCAGTACTTC. Protein sequence: CASTLEGGGDQKETQYF.